A selection of T cell receptor beta chains follows, all from one sample in a study of T cells in Graves' hyperthyroidism and ophthalmopathy. TCRdb processed the multiplex PCR reads anew with MiXCR; each CDR3 protein has one entry. The sample has 350,000 to 400,000 distinct CDR3 sequences; under 20% are singletons. Input material: blood. Receptors originate from a woman aged 18 to 35 with Graves' hyperthyroidism. The CDR3 runs from the conserved cysteine through the conserved F or W. D genes are given only for firm matches. Rows may omit the clone size; those that give it use once, few, many or a size class.

TGTGCCAGCACCCCTGTGGACAGGGCGGTCACTGAAGCTTTCTTT | CASTPVDRAVTEAFF | TRBV12-3/TRBV12-4 | many | TRBJ1-1 | TRBD1
TGCGCCAGCAGCAAGACGGGGGTACATGGCTACACCTTC | CASSKTGVHGYTF | TRBV4-1 | many | TRBJ1-2 | NA
TGTGCCAGCAGCTTAGATACGGACTATGGCTACACCTTC | CASSLDTDYGYTF | TRBV11-2 | many | TRBJ1-2 | NA
TGTGCCAGCCGATACGGGGGGAACACTGAAGCTTTCTTT | CASRYGGNTEAFF | TRBV12-3/TRBV12-4 | once | TRBJ1-1 | NA
TGCAGTGCTAGAGGCCCGTGGTCGAACACTGAAGCTTTCTTT | CSARGPWSNTEAFF | TRBV20-1 | many | TRBJ1-1 | NA
TGCGCCACCCGCGGGACAGTTACTACCTACGAGCAGTACTTC | CATRGTVTTYEQYF | TRBV4-1 | NA | TRBJ2-7 | NA
TGTGCCAGCAGTCGTGACAGGGTATTGAGCTTC | CASSRDRVLSF | TRBV2 | many | TRBJ1-2 | TRBD1
TGCAGTGCTGCCCCCGGCCAAGAGACCCAGTACTTC | CSAAPGQETQYF | TRBV20-1 | many | TRBJ2-5 | NA
TGTGCCAGCAGCCCTACCCTTTACGGACAGGCTAACTATGGCTACACCTTC | CASSPTLYGQANYGYTF | TRBV12-3/TRBV12-4 | NA | TRBJ1-2 | TRBD1
TGTGCCAGCAGTTCCAGACCGGGTCAGCCCCAGCATTTT | CASSSRPGQPQHF | TRBV6-2/TRBV6-3 | NA | TRBJ1-5 | NA
TGTGCCAGTAGTCCGGGCGGAAAGGCCCACGAGCAGTACTTC | CASSPGGKAHEQYF | TRBV19 | many | TRBJ2-7 | NA
TGCAGTGCCGAAGGCGGGGTTGGCTACACCTTC | CSAEGGVGYTF | TRBV20-1 | many | TRBJ1-2 | NA
TGTGCCAGCAGTTTAGAAGGGGGCCATCAGCCCCAGCATTTT | CASSLEGGHQPQHF | TRBV12-3/TRBV12-4 | many | TRBJ1-5 | TRBD1
TGTGCCAGACAAATCAGCGTGAACACTGAAGCTTTCTTT | CARQISVNTEAFF | TRBV7-9 | many | TRBJ1-1 | NA
TGTGCCAGCAGTTACCAGGGGGGGATCTACGAGCAGTACTTC | CASSYQGGIYEQYF | TRBV6-5 | once | TRBJ2-7 | NA
TGTGCCAGCAGTTCCCGGGACAGGCCTACCTACGAGCAGTACTTC | CASSSRDRPTYEQYF | TRBV6-5 | many | TRBJ2-7 | TRBD1
TGTGCCAGCAGTGAACGAGGCATTAAGTACTTC | CASSERGIKYF | TRBV2 | many | TRBJ2-4 | NA
TGTGCCAGCAGTTCAGGTGACAGTAGGGATGAAGCTTTCTTT | CASSSGDSRDEAFF | TRBV6-6 | many | TRBJ1-1 | NA
TGTGCCAGCAGCTACCGGGACTTTGCATTCTTT | CASSYRDFAFF | TRBV12-3/TRBV12-4 | many | TRBJ1-1 | NA
TGCGCCAGCAGTCGGGCTAGCGGGGGCAAAAACATTCAGTACTTC | CASSRASGGKNIQYF | TRBV10-2 | NA | TRBJ2-4 | TRBD2
TGTGCCAGCAGCCCCAGGGAGGACAATCAGCCCCAGCATTTT | CASSPREDNQPQHF | TRBV12-3/TRBV12-4 | many | TRBJ1-5 | NA
TGTGCCAGCAGCTTAGTCTCTACCAGGGGTCAAGAGACCCAGTACTTC | CASSLVSTRGQETQYF | TRBV18 | NA | TRBJ2-5 | NA
TGTGCCATCAGTGGGACAGGGGACGGCTACACCTTC | CAISGTGDGYTF | TRBV10-3 | many | TRBJ1-2 | TRBD1
TGTGCCAGCGGGTTGCAGGCGGGCTCCTACGAGCAGTACTTC | CASGLQAGSYEQYF | TRBV28 | few | TRBJ2-7 | NA
TGCGCCAGCAGCCGAGCCGAGGGGCGGGCTGAAGCTTTCTTT | CASSRAEGRAEAFF | TRBV5-1 | many | TRBJ1-1 | NA
TGTGCCAGCAGTTACAACGCGGTAAATCAGCCCCAGCATTTT | CASSYNAVNQPQHF | TRBV6-5 | many | TRBJ1-5 | NA
TGTGCCAGCAGTTACTCTCGCAGGGTGAACACTGAAGCTTTCTTT | CASSYSRRVNTEAFF | TRBV6-2/TRBV6-3 | NA | TRBJ1-1 | NA
TGCAGTGCTAGAGATCTAATCTATGGCTACACCTTC | CSARDLIYGYTF | TRBV20-1 | many | TRBJ1-2 | NA